The sequence of this T cell receptor (beta chain) was determined in a study of T-cell reconstitution after alpha-beta-depleted transplantation in children. The authors prepared the TCRbeta library with unique molecular identifiers. TCRdb fed the PCR reads into MiXCR, producing one record per CDR3 protein. The table includes 490,000 or so distinct CDR3 sequences, roughly an eighth detected once. In germline, CDR1 is MNHEY, CDR2 SVGEGT. The CDR3 totals 15 residues. J was trimmed by 3 bases and V by 6 bases; bases with no gene match: 9. The chain is built from TRBV6-2 or TRBV6-3 and TRBJ2-7, with 9 bases identical to TRBD1. Source: PBMCs from the stem cell graft donor, taken from the stem cell graft. The receptor was isolated from a human donor who donated a stem cell graft to a child with combined immunodeficiency. CDR3 sequence: CASRPGTGNLYEQYF. The CDR3 nucleotides are TGTGCCAGCAGACCCGGGACAGGGAACCTCTACGAGCAGTACTTC.